The 24 T cell receptor beta chains below were found in one sample sequenced in a study of blood T cell repertoires in COVID-19. Some clones are missing from TCRdb's copy, which holds only in-frame ones; the method was immunoSEQ multiplex PCR. This sample yields more than 200,000 clones, of which approximately 86% are seen a single time; around 1.6% belongs to the top ten. Sequencing was performed on PBMCs or T cells enriched from blood (not recorded which). Source of these receptors: a woman aged 45 to 65 who had recovered from COVID-19.

The V and J genes are TRBV7-3 and TRBJ2-1; possibly TRBD2 for D (6 bases). Between the trimmed V and J ends, which lost 0 bases and 6 bases, there was a span of 9 bases. There are 14 residues in the CDR3. Germline CDR1 SGHTA, CDR2 FQGTGA. The CDR3 region has the DNA TGTGCCAGCAGCTTAACACGGGACTCCAATGAGCAGTTCTTC. Its translation: CASSLTRDSNEQFF. Full variable domain (remainder filled in from reference TRBV7-3 and TRBJ2-1): GAGVSQTPSNKVTEKGKYVELRCDPISGHTALYWYRQSLGQGPEFLIYFQGTGAADDSGLPNDRFFAVRPEGSVSTLKIQRTERGDSAVYLCASSLTRDSNEQFFGPGTRLTVL.

The chain is built from TRBV6-6 and TRBJ2-2; a possible D gene is TRBD2 (6 bases). This CDR3 has 14 residues. The V gene lost 6 bases and the J gene lost 6 bases, with 14 bases spanning the gap. The V gene's germline CDR1 is MNHNY and CDR2 SVGAGI (reference sequence). CDR3: CASSSDRGSGELFF. CDR3 nucleotide sequence: TGTGCCAGCAGCTCAGACCGGGGGTCCGGGGAGCTGTTTTTT.

This chain links TRBV2 with TRBJ1-1; D remains ambiguous. The CDR3 consists of 14 residues. CDR1 and CDR2 (germline): SNHLY, FYNNEI. V was shortened by 8 bases and J by 4 bases, with 17 bases between the two germline ends. The CDR3 nucleotides are TGTGCCAGCTTGGGAGGGAGCCTTTTCACTGAAGCTTTCTTT. Protein product: CASLGGSLFTEAFF.

This sequence joins TRBV28 and TRBJ1-2; 10 bases fit TRBD1. There are 14 residues in the CDR3. Germline V gene data show CDR1 as MDHEN and CDR2 as SYDVKM. The trim removed 5 bases at V and 8 bases at J, leaving 8 bases unmatched. The CDR3 sequence: CASSAAGTGEGYTF. The CDR3 bases are TGTGCCAGCAGTGCCGCCGGGACAGGGGAAGGCTACACCTTC.

V and J are TRBV6-5 and TRBJ2-5; tentative D call: TRBD2 (6 bases). Trimming left V 2 bases short and J 4 bases short, with 11 bases between. Germline lookup yields CDR1 MNHEY and CDR2 SVGAGI. This CDR3 has 14 amino acids. The CDR3 coding sequence is TGTGCCAGCAGTTACACGGGAGCTAGAGAGACCCAGTACTTC. This sequence encodes CASSYTGARETQYF.

V gene TRBV21-1 combines with J gene TRBJ1-1. TRBV21-1 counts as a pseudogene. CDR3 length equals 16 residues. CDR3 bases: TGTGCCAGCAGCAAACCAATCTCTGAGTGTCGCACTGAAGCTTTCTTT. Translation gives CASSKPISECRTEAFF.

J is TRBJ1-2 and V is TRBV28; 7 nucleotides line up with TRBD1. The J segment lost 3 bases and the V segment lost 5 bases, leaving 12 bases of the junction unmatched. This CDR3 is 16 amino acids long. CDR1 is MDHEN, CDR2 SYDVKM, per germline. The CDR3 sequence is CASSLPTGYGHYGYTF. DNA for the CDR3: TGTGCCAGCAGTCTACCGACAGGGTATGGCCACTATGGCTACACCTTC.

The chain recombines TRBV9 with TRBJ1-5, with 7 bases matching TRBD1. Trimming at V came to 8 bases and at J to 4 bases, leaving 3 bases not matched to a gene. Germline values: CDR1 SGDLS, CDR2 YYNGEE. The CDR3 extends over 12 amino acids. CDR3: CASGQENQPQHF. The CDR3 DNA is TGTGCCAGTGGACAGGAGAATCAGCCCCAGCATTTT. The entire variable domain, with the rest obtained from reference TRBV9 and TRBJ1-5, is as follows: DSGVTQTPKHLITATGQRVTLRCSPRSGDLSVYWYQQSLDQGLQFLIQYYNGEERAKGNILERFSAQQFPDLHSELNLSSLELGDSALYFCASGQENQPQHFGDGTRLSIL.

This clone was recorded once. The chain uses TRBV15 and TRBJ2-7, with D perhaps TRBD2 (6 bases). The V and J ends lost 0 bases and 3 bases respectively, with 15 bases between them. This CDR3 has 16 residues. Germline V gene sequence: CDR1 LNHNV, CDR2 YYDKDF (reference sequence). CDR3 sequence: CATSRDRDPGVYEQYF. CDR3 coding DNA: TGTGCCACCAGCAGAGATCGAGATCCGGGAGTCTACGAGCAGTACTTC.

The chain combines TRBV30 with TRBJ2-1, with D tentatively TRBD2 (5 bases). There are 12 residues in the CDR3. With 4 bases removed from V and 3 bases from J, the gap between germline ends came to 7 bases. Germline CDR1 is GTSNPN and CDR2 is SVGIG (reference sequence). The CDR3: CAWKRNYNEQFF. The CDR3 DNA reads TGTGCCTGGAAGCGGAACTACAATGAGCAGTTCTTC.

This chain uses TRBV28 with TRBJ1-1; D unclear. The CDR3 covers 12 residues. Trimming cost V 5 bases and J 8 bases, with 12 bases left between them. Germline V gives CDR1 MDHEN, CDR2 SYDVKM. As DNA, the CDR3 is TGTGCCAGCAGTCCAACATCCCGCGAAGCTTTCTTT. The encoded protein is CASSPTSREAFF.

This sequence joins TRBV18 and TRBJ1-3; 9 nucleotides agree with TRBD1. J lost 3 bases, V lost 3 bases, and 0 bases had no gene match. This CDR3 has 14 residues. The germline CDR1 and CDR2 sequences are KGHSH and LQKENI. DNA of the CDR3: TGTGCCAGCTCACCGACAGGGGGTGGAAACACCATATATTTT. Translation: CASSPTGGGNTIYF.

The chain couples TRBV13 to TRBJ1-1; no firm D call. The ends were cut back, 5 bases at V and 2 bases at J, with 18 bases in the middle. The germline V gene encodes CDR1 PRHDT and CDR2 FYEKMQ (reference sequence). The CDR3 runs to 16 residues. The chain's CDR3 is CASSPVLFRKNTEAFF. CDR3 in DNA: TGTGCCAGCAGCCCCGTTTTATTCAGGAAAAACACTGAAGCTTTCTTT.

The chain uses TRBV5-1 and TRBJ2-1, with TRBD2 matching 11 bases. J was trimmed by 4 bases and V by 4 bases; bases with no gene match: 7. The CDR3 spans 16 residues. From germline, CDR1 is SGHRS and CDR2 YFSETQ. Here the CDR3 DNA reads TGCGCCAGCAGCCCGCCCGGGACTAGCGGTTACAATGAGCAGTTCTTC. Protein product: CASSPPGTSGYNEQFF.

This clone has a handful of counts. V and J are TRBV7-8 and TRBJ2-7, with 9 bases identical to TRBD1. Germline values: CDR1 SGHVS, CDR2 FQNEAQ. The CDR3 spans 17 residues. J gave up 4 bases and V 5 bases, and 15 bases lay outside the gene matches. Here the CDR3 reads CASSRRPRDRVSYEQYF. The CDR3, as DNA: TGTGCCAGCAGCCGAAGACCCCGGGACAGGGTTTCGTACGAGCAGTACTTC.

This rearrangement joins TRBV10-2 to TRBJ2-5; D possibly corresponds to TRBD1 (5 bases). CDR1 is WSHSY, CDR2 SAAADI, per germline. V shed 8 bases and J shed 1 base, with 11 bases lying between them. This CDR3 region has 13 residues. The CDR3: CASSGQGQETQYF. The CDR3 bases are TGCGCCAGCTCGGGCCAGGGCCAAGAGACCCAGTACTTC.

V usage is TRBV7-8 and J usage is TRBJ1-3, with D unclear. Per the germline V gene, CDR1 is SGHVS and CDR2 is FQNEAQ. V was trimmed by 5 bases and J by 2 bases, leaving 7 bases between them. This CDR3 is 13 amino acids long. The DNA for the CDR3 is TGTGCCAGCAGCCCCGCGGCTGGAAACACCATATATTTT. Amino acid sequence: CASSPAAGNTIYF.

The J gene is TRBJ2-3, the V gene TRBV6-2 or TRBV6-3, with 8 bases aligning to TRBD1. The V and J ends lost 2 bases and 1 base, in that order; junction bases with no gene match: 17. The CDR3 sequence is 20 residues long. The germline V gene has CDR1 MNHEY and CDR2 SVGEGT. As DNA, the CDR3 is TGTGCCAGCAGTTACAATCTCGGACAGGGTAGTTACGCTCGCACAGATACGCAGTATTTT. Amino acids: CASSYNLGQGSYARTDTQYF.

This chain links TRBV20-1 with TRBJ2-3; a possible D gene is TRBD2 (6 bases). In germline, CDR1 is DFQATT, CDR2 SNEGSKA (reference sequence). The V gene lost 3 bases and the J gene lost 6 bases, with 13 bases spanning the gap. The CDR3 loop spans 13 amino acids. CDR3 residues: CSASILAQDTQYF. Here the CDR3 DNA reads TGCAGTGCTAGTATACTAGCTCAGGATACGCAGTATTTT.

The V and J genes are TRBV10-2 and TRBJ2-7; D gene ambiguous. V was clipped by 0 bases and J by 3 bases, with 15 bases between them. Germline CDR1 WSHSY, CDR2 SAAADI. CDR3 length: 16 amino acids. The CDR3 DNA follows: TGCGCCAGCAGTGAGTCTGTAGCCCGAACCAGCTACGAGCAGTACTTC. It codes for CASSESVARTSYEQYF.

Comment on this clone: The sample has other DNA sequences that encode this CDR3 too. V usage is TRBV19 and J usage is TRBJ1-5; 8 bases fit TRBD1. J was trimmed by 7 bases and V by 6 bases; bases with no gene match: 5. Looked up from germline, CDR1 is LNHDA and CDR2 is SQIVND (reference sequence). This CDR3 contains 13 residues. In DNA, the CDR3 is TGTGCCAGTAGCAACAGGGGGAACCAGCCCCAGCATTTT. This sequence encodes CASSNRGNQPQHF.

Here the CDR3 reads CASSSQREPTYEQYF. In DNA form, the CDR3 reads TGTGCCAGCTCGTCACAGCGGGAGCCCACCTACGAGCAGTACTTC. This chain connects TRBV18 to TRBJ2-7; TRBD2 matches 8 bases. The CDR3 extends over 15 amino acids. The germline gives CDR1 KGHSH, CDR2 LQKENI. After removal of 6 bases from V and 2 bases from J, the junction contained 9 bases not matched to a gene.

The chain employs TRBV4-1 and TRBJ2-2, with D tentatively TRBD2 (6 bases). V dropped 0 bases and J dropped 8 bases, with 7 bases sitting between them. The CDR3 has 13 amino acids. Looked up from germline, CDR1 is MGHRA and CDR2 is YSYEKL. CDR3 nucleotide sequence: TGCGCCAGCAGCCAAGATCGGGGGGGGGAGCTGTTTTTT. Translating gives CASSQDRGGELFF.

The chain carries TRBV2 and TRBJ2-5, with D tentatively TRBD1 (6 bases). The CDR3 is 15 amino acids. The V end lost 5 bases, the J end lost 5 bases, and 18 bases lay between the germline ends. The germline CDR1 and CDR2 sequences are SNHLY and FYNNEI. The CDR3 DNA follows: TGTGCCAGCAGTCCGAATCCAGGGGTGTCGGAGACCCAGTACTTC. This gives the protein CASSPNPGVSETQYF.